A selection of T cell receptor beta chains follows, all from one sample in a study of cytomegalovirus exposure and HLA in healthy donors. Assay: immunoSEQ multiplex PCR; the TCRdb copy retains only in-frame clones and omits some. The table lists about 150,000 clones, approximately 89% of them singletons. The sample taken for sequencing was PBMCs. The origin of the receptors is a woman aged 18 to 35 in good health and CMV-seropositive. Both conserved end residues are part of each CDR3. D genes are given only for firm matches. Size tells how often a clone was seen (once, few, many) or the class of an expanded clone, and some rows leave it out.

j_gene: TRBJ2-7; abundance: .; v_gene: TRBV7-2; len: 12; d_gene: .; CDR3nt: TGTGCCAGCAGCCTGACTAGTTACGAGCAGTACTTC; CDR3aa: CASSLTSYEQYF
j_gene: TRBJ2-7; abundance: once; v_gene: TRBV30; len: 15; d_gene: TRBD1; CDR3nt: TGTGCCTGGAGGCCACCGGGGACAGGAGCCTACGAGCAGTACTTC; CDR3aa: CAWRPPGTGAYEQYF
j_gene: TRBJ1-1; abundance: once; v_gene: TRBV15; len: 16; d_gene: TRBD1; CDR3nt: TGTGCCACCAGCAGAGATTGGGGACAGGGATCCACTGAAGCTTTCTTT; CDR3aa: CATSRDWGQGSTEAFF
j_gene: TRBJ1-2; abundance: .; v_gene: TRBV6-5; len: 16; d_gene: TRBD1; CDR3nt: TGTGCCAGCAGTTACCTGGCCGACAGGGGCGTCTATGGCTACACCTTC; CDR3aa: CASSYLADRGVYGYTF
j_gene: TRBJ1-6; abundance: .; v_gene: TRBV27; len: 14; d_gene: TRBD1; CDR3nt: TGTGCCAGCAGTGGACAGGGGGGTAATTCACCCCTCCACTTT; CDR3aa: CASSGQGGNSPLHF
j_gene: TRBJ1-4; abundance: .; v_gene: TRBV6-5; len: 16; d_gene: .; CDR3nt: TGTGCCAGCAGTTCCCAGGGAGGGGGGGCATATGAAAAACTGTTTTTT; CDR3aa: CASSSQGGGAYEKLFF
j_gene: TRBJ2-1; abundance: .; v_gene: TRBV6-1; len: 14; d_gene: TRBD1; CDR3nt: TGTGCCAGCAACCAACGACAGGGGCACAATGAGCAGTTCTTC; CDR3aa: CASNQRQGHNEQFF
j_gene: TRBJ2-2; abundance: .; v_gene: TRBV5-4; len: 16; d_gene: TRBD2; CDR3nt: TGTGCCAGCAGGATAACTAGCGGGGGGGCCGCCGGGGAGCTGTTTTTT; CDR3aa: CASRITSGGAAGELFF
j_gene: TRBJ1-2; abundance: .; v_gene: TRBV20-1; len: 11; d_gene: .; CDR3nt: TGCAGTGCGGACTCCGGGGTAGGCTACACCTTC; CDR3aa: CSADSGVGYTF
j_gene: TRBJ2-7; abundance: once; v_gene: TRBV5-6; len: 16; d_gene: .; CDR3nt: TGTGCCAGCAGCTTGGCATCGGGAGGGGGCACCTACGAGCAGTACTTC; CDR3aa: CASSLASGGGTYEQYF
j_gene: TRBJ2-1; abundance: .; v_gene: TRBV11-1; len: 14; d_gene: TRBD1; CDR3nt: TGTGCCAGCAGCGCCTACAGGGGGGCCAATGAGCAGTTCTTC; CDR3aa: CASSAYRGANEQFF
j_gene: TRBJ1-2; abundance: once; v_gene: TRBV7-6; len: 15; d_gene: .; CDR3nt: TGTGCCAGCAGCTTAGTGGGGGGGGACCCCGTTGGCTACACCTTC; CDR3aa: CASSLVGGDPVGYTF
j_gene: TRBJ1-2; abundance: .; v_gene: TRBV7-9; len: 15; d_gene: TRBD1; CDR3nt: TGTGCCAGCAGCTTACCGGGCAGGGGGCGATCTGGCTACACCTTC; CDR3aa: CASSLPGRGRSGYTF
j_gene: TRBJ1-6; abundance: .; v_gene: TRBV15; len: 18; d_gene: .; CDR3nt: TGTGCCACCAGCAGAGATTGGGACGCAACAGGGAGTAATTCACCCCTCCACTTT; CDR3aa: CATSRDWDATGSNSPLHF
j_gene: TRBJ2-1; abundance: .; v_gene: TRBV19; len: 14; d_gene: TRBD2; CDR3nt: TGTGCCAGTAGTCTGGCGGGGGGGATGGGCGAGCAGTTCTTC; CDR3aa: CASSLAGGMGEQFF
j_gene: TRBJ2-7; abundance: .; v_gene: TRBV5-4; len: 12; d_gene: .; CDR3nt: TGTGCCATGGGGGGACTGAGCTACGAGCAGTACTTC; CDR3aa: CAMGGLSYEQYF
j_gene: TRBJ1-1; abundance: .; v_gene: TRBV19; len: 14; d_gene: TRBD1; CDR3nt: TGTGCCAGTAGTATCTGGGGACAGGGGGCTGAAGCTTTCTTT; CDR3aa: CASSIWGQGAEAFF
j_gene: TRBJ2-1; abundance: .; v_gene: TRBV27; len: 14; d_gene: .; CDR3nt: TGTGCCAGCAGTTCCCACAGGGTCCCGGATGAGCAGTTCTTC; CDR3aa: CASSSHRVPDEQFF
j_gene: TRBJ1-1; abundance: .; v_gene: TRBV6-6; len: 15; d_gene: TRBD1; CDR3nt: TGTGCCAGCAGTTGGACAGGATACTTGAACACTGAAGCTTTCTTT; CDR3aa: CASSWTGYLNTEAFF
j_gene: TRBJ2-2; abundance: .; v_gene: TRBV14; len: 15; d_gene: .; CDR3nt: TGTGCCAGCAGCCAAGAAGTAGGGGGCACCGGGGAGCTGTTTTTT; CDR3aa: CASSQEVGGTGELFF
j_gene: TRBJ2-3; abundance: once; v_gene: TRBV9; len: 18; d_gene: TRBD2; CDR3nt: TGTGCCAGCAGCGCCTCCCCGGGACTAGCGGGGGGTACAGATACGCAGTATTTT; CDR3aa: CASSASPGLAGGTDTQYF
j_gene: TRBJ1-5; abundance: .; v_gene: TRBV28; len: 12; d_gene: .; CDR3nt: TGTGCCAGTACAGGGTCCTCTCAGCCCCAGCATTTT; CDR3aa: CASTGSSQPQHF
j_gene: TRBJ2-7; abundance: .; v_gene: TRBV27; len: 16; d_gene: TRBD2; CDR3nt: TGTGCCAGCAGTTTACTGGGGACTAGCGGGGGGTTCGAGCAGTACTTC; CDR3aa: CASSLLGTSGGFEQYF
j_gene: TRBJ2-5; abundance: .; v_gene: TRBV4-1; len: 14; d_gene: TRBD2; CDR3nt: TGCGCCAGCAGCCTACCGGGGGGGCTAGAGACCCAGTACTTC; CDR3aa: CASSLPGGLETQYF
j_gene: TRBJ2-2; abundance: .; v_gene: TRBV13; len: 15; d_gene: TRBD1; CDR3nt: TGTGCCAGCAGACCACAGGGGGCGAACACCGGGGAGCTGTTTTTT; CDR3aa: CASRPQGANTGELFF
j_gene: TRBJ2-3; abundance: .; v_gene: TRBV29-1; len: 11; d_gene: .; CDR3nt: TGCAGCGTTGTCCTACTGGATACGCAGTATTTT; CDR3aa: CSVVLLDTQYF
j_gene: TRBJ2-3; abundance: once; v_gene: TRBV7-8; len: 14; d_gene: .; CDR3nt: TGTGCCAGCAGCTTAGTTGGCAGATCAAATACGCAGTATTTT; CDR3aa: CASSLVGRSNTQYF
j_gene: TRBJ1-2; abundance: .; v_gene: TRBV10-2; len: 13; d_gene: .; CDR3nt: TGCGCCAGCAGTGAGCCGGTCTACTATGGCTACACCTTC; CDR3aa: CASSEPVYYGYTF
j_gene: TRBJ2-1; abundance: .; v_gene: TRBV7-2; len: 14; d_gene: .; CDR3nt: TGTGCCAGCAGCTTAGCGCGGGCGGCCCATGAGCAGTTCTTC; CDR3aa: CASSLARAAHEQFF
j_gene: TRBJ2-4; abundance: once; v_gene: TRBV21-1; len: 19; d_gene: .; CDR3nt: TGTGCCAGCAGCAAAGTTCTGCTAGCGGGGGGGCGAGCCAAAAACATTCAGTACTTC; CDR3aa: CASSKVLLAGGRAKNIQYF
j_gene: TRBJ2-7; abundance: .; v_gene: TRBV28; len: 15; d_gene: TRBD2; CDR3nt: TGTGCCAGCAGTAAGCCTAGCGGGGGGTCCTACGAGCAGTACTTC; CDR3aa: CASSKPSGGSYEQYF
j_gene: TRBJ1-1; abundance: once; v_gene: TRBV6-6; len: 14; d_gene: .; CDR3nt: TGTGCCAGCAGTTACTCCCAGGGTTTCCCTGAAGCTTTCTTT; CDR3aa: CASSYSQGFPEAFF
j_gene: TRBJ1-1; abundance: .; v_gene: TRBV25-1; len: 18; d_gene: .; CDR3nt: TGTGCCAGCAGTGAATCCCTCATCCGGGACATATTGAGGACTGAAGCTTTCTTT; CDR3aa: CASSESLIRDILRTEAFF
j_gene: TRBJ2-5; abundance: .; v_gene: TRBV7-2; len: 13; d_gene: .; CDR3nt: TGTGCCAGCAGCCTGGGGCGGGATAAGACCCAGTACTTC; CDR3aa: CASSLGRDKTQYF
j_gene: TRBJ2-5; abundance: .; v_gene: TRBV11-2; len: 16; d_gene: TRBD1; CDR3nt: TGTGCCAGCAGCCCACGACAGGGGTTTCCGACGGAGACCCAGTACTTC; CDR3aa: CASSPRQGFPTETQYF
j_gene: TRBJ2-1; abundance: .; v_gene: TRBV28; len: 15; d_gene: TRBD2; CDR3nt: TGTGCCAGCAGCCAACTAGCGGGGGGGCGCAATGAGCAGTTCTTC; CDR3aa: CASSQLAGGRNEQFF